This T cell receptor beta chain was captured in a study of shared clonotypes between healthy human individuals. Study context: Each donor's CD4 naive and CD4 memory cells filled three plates apiece, CD8 naive two, and CD8 memory one. The study's findings and limits: It was only blood that was sampled, and tissue repertoires likely differ. Estimated richness values were generally larger in naive subsets than in memory subsets. Rarefaction gave evidence that sorted-subset sequencing remained incomplete despite large depth.

Turning to this clone: Its antigen is currently unknown.

This CDR3 has 14 amino acids. The ends were cut back, 4 bases at V and 5 bases at J, with 14 bases in the middle. Germline V gives CDR1 SGDLS, CDR2 YYNGEE. Profiling relied on immunoSEQ multiplex PCR, and the TCRdb table lists in-frame clones only, not all of them. The sample yields approximately 500,000 clones, about 96% seen once. V usage is TRBV9 and J usage is TRBJ2-3; D gene unclear. The sequenced sample was naive CD4+ T cells sorted from blood. Noted subset: CD45RA+ positively selected. The clonotype comes from a woman in her 30s in good health. CDR3 protein: CASSKEVVGDTQYF. CDR3 coding DNA: TGTGCCAGCAGCAAAGAAGTCGTAGGAGATACGCAGTATTTT.